The 23 T cell receptor beta chains reported below all come from one sample, sequenced in a study of metastatic and nonmetastatic thyroid tumors (dated by TCRdb to the early 2020s). Libraries were made using PCR. The sequencer was an Illumina HiSeq 4000. TCRdb reprocessing: public reads trimmed at Q25 with fastp, clones called with MiXCR, in-frame beta chains kept. The table for this sample lists approximately 40,000 clones; 40% to 55% of them were counted only once. The top ten clonotypes cover about 24% of the sample. No treatment had been received by any patient before thyroid surgery. Sequenced material: tumor tissue. The source of these receptors is a male donor with papillary thyroid cancer or a benign thyroid nodule (not recorded which). Some clones in this sample may be carry-over from other donors' samples.

This clone was seen more than once but under ten times. The chain links TRBV27 to TRBJ2-7, with D tentatively TRBD2 (5 bases). This CDR3 spans 13 amino acids. CDR1 is MNHEY, CDR2 SMNVEV, per germline (reference sequence). V lost 5 bases to trimming and J lost 0 bases, with 8 bases between them. CDR3 sequence (DNA): TGTGCCAGCAGTCCCCGGGGCTCCTACGAGCAGTACTTC. This codes for CASSPRGSYEQYF.

The chain is built from TRBV20-1 and TRBJ2-1; 7 bases map to TRBD2. The CDR3 length is 15 residues. After removal of 6 bases from V and 5 bases from J, the junction contained 13 bases not matched to a gene. Germline V gene sequence: CDR1 DFQATT, CDR2 SNEGSKA (reference sequence). This CDR3 reads CSATPRAGLHNEQFF. DNA for the CDR3: TGCAGTGCCACCCCCCGAGCGGGGCTCCACAATGAGCAGTTCTTC.

The genes are TRBV6-2 or TRBV6-3 and TRBJ2-7; TRBD1 matches at 9 bases. V gave up 6 bases and J gave up 0 bases; unmatched junction bases: 18. The germline CDR1 and CDR2 sequences are MNHEY and SVGEGT. The CDR3 runs 19 residues. CDR3 sequence (DNA): TGTGCCAGCAGGGGGGTGCGGACAGGGGCCGTTTTGAGCTCCTACGAGCAGTACTTC. Amino acid sequence: CASRGVRTGAVLSSYEQYF.

The chain couples TRBV5-1 to TRBJ1-6; 7 bases line up with TRBD1. This CDR3 has 15 amino acids. From germline, CDR1 is SGHRS and CDR2 YFSETQ. Germline trimming cut 0 bases from V and 5 bases from J; bases unmatched to any gene: 2. This CDR3 reads CASSLDGQDNSPLHF. The CDR3 region has the DNA TGCGCCAGCAGCTTGGATGGACAGGATAATTCACCCCTCCACTTT.

The genes are TRBV11-2 and TRBJ1-6; 11 nucleotides agree with TRBD1. The CDR3 consists of 14 residues. Germline V gene data show CDR1 as SGHAT and CDR2 as FQNNGV. V lost 5 bases, J lost 9 bases, and 3 bases stayed unmatched. This chain's CDR3 is CASSQDRGLSPLHF. Written as DNA, the CDR3 is TGTGCCAGCAGCCAGGACAGGGGGCTTTCACCCCTCCACTTT.

The chain joins TRBV6-4 to TRBJ2-2; the D is unclear. In germline, CDR1 is MRHNA, CDR2 SNTAGT. V dropped 2 bases and J dropped 3 bases, with 4 bases sitting between them. The CDR3 length is 13 residues. CDR3 residues: CASSDGHTGELFF. DNA for the CDR3: TGTGCCAGCAGTGACGGACACACCGGGGAGCTGTTTTTT.

This clone was found a few times. This CDR3 is CASRGRQGGEQYF. The CDR3 DNA follows: TGTGCCAGCAGGGGTCGACAGGGCGGCGAGCAGTACTTC. The V and J genes are TRBV12-3 or TRBV12-4 and TRBJ2-7, with 7 bases identical to TRBD1. Trimming removed 6 bases from V and 6 bases from J; junction bases left unmatched: 8. The CDR3 runs 13 residues.

By frequency in the sample, this clone is large. Other DNA sequences in this sample translate to the same CDR3. This chain links TRBV5-1 with TRBJ2-1; 8 bases agree with TRBD2. The germline V gene encodes CDR1 SGHRS and CDR2 YFSETQ. V was pared by 4 bases and J by 6 bases, with 3 bases of the junction left unmatched. The CDR3 is made up of 13 amino acids. CDR3 region: CASSLGTSNEQFF. CDR3 sequence (DNA): TGCGCCAGCAGCCTAGGGACTAGCAATGAGCAGTTCTTC.

By share of the sample, this clone is medium-sized. The genes are TRBV2 and TRBJ1-5; TRBD1 matches at 8 bases. The CDR3 has 17 amino acids. The germline gives CDR1 SNHLY, CDR2 FYNNEI. The ends lost 4 bases at V and 6 bases at J; junction bases unmatched: 14. The CDR3 bases are TGTGCCAGCAGTGTAATAAGGGCGGCAGGGGGCCTTCAGCCCCAGCATTTT. Protein: CASSVIRAAGGLQPQHF.

This sequence joins TRBV11-3 and TRBJ2-7, with 8 bases aligning to TRBD2. Per germline, CDR1 SGHNT and CDR2 YENEEA. Trimming took 0 bases from V and 10 from J; bases not matched to a gene: 11. The CDR3 has 15 residues. The CDR3 nucleotides are TGTGCCAGCAGCTTAGATCAGACGACTAGCGAATTTCAGTACTTC. It encodes CASSLDQTTSEFQYF.

The chain uses TRBV30 and TRBJ1-6; the match to TRBD1 covers 10 bases. Germline V gene sequence: CDR1 GTSNPN, CDR2 SVGIG (reference sequence). This CDR3 contains 12 residues. J was trimmed by 8 bases and V by 5 bases; bases with no gene match: 0. The CDR3 nucleotides read TGTGCCTGGGGGACAGGGGATTCACCCCTCCACTTT. Protein: CAWGTGDSPLHF.

The chain recombines TRBV6-5 with TRBJ2-1, with 8 bases identical to TRBD1. CDR1 is MNHEY, CDR2 SVGAGI, per germline. The V segment lost 2 bases and the J segment 6 bases; nucleotides outside the gene matches: 6. This CDR3 comprises 15 residues. The CDR3 loop reads CASSYQGAMANEQFF. The CDR3 DNA sequence: TGTGCCAGCAGTTACCAGGGGGCAATGGCCAATGAGCAGTTCTTC.

This clone has more than one count but fewer than ten. The chain has TRBV20-1 and TRBJ2-7; D is undetermined. Per germline, CDR1 DFQATT and CDR2 SNEGSKA (reference sequence). Trimming shortened V by 0 bases and J by 2 bases, and 14 bases separated the two germline ends. The CDR3 is 15 residues long. The CDR3 spells CSARDWQAHPYEQYF. In nucleotides, the CDR3 is TGCAGTGCTAGAGATTGGCAGGCCCATCCCTACGAGCAGTACTTC.

The chain carries TRBV4-3 and TRBJ2-7; 9 nucleotides match TRBD2. Germline CDR1 LGHNA, CDR2 YSLEER. V lost 4 bases and J lost 1; bases outside the gene matches: 11. The CDR3 length is 17 residues. CDR3 loop: CASSPSLEAGGSYEQYF. For the CDR3, the DNA is TGCGCCAGCAGCCCCTCTCTGGAAGCGGGGGGTTCCTACGAGCAGTACTTC.

The chain uses TRBV18 and TRBJ2-7; possible D gene TRBD1, 7 bases. Trimming removed 3 bases at V and 3 bases at J, with 15 bases between. The CDR3 has 15 amino acids. CDR1 and CDR2 (germline): KGHSH, LQKENI. The DNA for the CDR3 is TGTGCCAGCTCACCGCGACAGGGAGGAGGCTACGAGCAGTACTTC. It encodes CASSPRQGGGYEQYF. Complete variable domain (other parts from reference TRBV18 and TRBJ2-7): NAGVMQNPRHLVRRRGQEARLRCSPMKGHSHVYWYRQLPEEGLKFMVYLQKENIIDESGMPKERFSAEFPKEGPSILRIQQVVRGDSAAYFCASSPRQGGGYEQYFGPGTRLTVT.

This sequence joins TRBV7-3 and TRBJ2-1; D gene ambiguous. The CDR3 totals 13 residues. Trimming left V 2 bases short and J 9 bases short, with 11 bases between. CDR1 and CDR2 from the germline V gene are SGHTA and FQGTGA. CDR3 sequence: CASSLLALGEQFF. CDR3 nucleotide sequence: TGTGCCAGCAGCTTACTCGCCCTCGGTGAGCAGTTCTTC.

This clone was counted once. The rearrangement joins TRBV30 to TRBJ2-5, with 11 nucleotides matching TRBD2. The germline V gene has CDR1 GTSNPN and CDR2 SVGIG (reference sequence). The trim removed 8 bases at V and 2 bases at J, leaving 4 bases unmatched. This CDR3 region has 13 residues. The CDR3: CATRLAGQETQYF. Written as DNA, the CDR3 is TGTGCCACCCGACTAGCGGGACAAGAGACCCAGTACTTC.

This clone was counted only a few times. The V gene is TRBV6-1, the J gene TRBJ1-1, with D hard to call. Germline V gives CDR1 MNHNS, CDR2 SASEGT. V was shortened by 5 bases and J by 0 bases, with 10 bases between the two germline ends. CDR3 length: 14 residues. The CDR3, as DNA: TGTGCCAGCAGTATAGAGGGATTGAACACTGAAGCTTTCTTT. Protein sequence: CASSIEGLNTEAFF.

This clone is a singleton in its sample. The chain has TRBV20-1 and TRBJ2-1, with 9 positions matching TRBD1. CDR3 length equals 15 residues. The junction had 8 bases not matched to a gene; V was cut back by 2 bases and J by 6 bases. CDR1 is DFQATT, CDR2 SNEGSKA, per germline (reference sequence). As DNA, the CDR3 is TGCAGTGCTAGATTGAACAGGGGGCCCAGCAATGAGCAGTTCTTC. Protein sequence: CSARLNRGPSNEQFF.

This chain's CDR3 is CASSPMSTRGSALHF. CDR3 nucleotide sequence: TGTGCCAGCAGCCCGATGAGTACTCGGGGGTCAGCCCTCCACTTT. The rearrangement joins TRBV7-6 to TRBJ1-6; TRBD1 is a possible D gene (5 bases). Between the trimmed V and J ends, which lost 5 bases and 14 bases, there was a span of 22 bases. The CDR3 covers 15 residues. Germline V gene sequence: CDR1 SGHVS, CDR2 FNYEAQ.

The V and J genes are TRBV6-1 and TRBJ2-7; 14 bases agree with TRBD2. This CDR3 has 15 residues. Trimming cost V 4 bases and J 5 bases; bases outside gene matches: 4. Germline-derived CDR1 and CDR2 are MNHNS and SASEGT. The CDR3 sequence: CASSAGTSGRDEQYV. CDR3 bases: TGTGCCAGCAGTGCTGGGACTAGCGGGAGAGACGAGCAGTACGTC.

V is TRBV7-8 and J is TRBJ2-1; 8 nucleotides agree with TRBD2. The germline V gene has CDR1 SGHVS and CDR2 FQNEAQ. The V gene end was trimmed by 5 bases and the J gene end by 7 bases; junction bases not matched to a gene: 10. The CDR3 sequence is 15 residues long. CDR3 sequence: CASSTRAGVGNEQFF. In DNA, the CDR3 is TGTGCCAGCAGCACCCGAGCGGGAGTAGGGAATGAGCAGTTCTTC.

This clone was detected a few times. The genes are TRBV18 and TRBJ2-1; 9 bases agree with TRBD1. Trimming removed 6 bases from V and 4 bases from J; junction bases left unmatched: 4. Germline loops: CDR1 KGHSH, CDR2 LQKENI. CDR3 length: 14 amino acids. Here the CDR3 reads CASSGTGYYNEQFF. CDR3 DNA: TGTGCCAGCTCCGGGACAGGGTATTACAATGAGCAGTTCTTC. Full variable domain (outside the CDR3, taken from reference TRBV18 and TRBJ2-1): NAGVMQNPRHLVRRRGQEARLRCSPMKGHSHVYWYRQLPEEGLKFMVYLQKENIIDESGMPKERFSAEFPKEGPSILRIQQVVRGDSAAYFCASSGTGYYNEQFFGPGTRLTVL.